The clone carrying this T cell receptor (beta chain) was recorded a few times. Its antigen is not identified. The sample is drawn from a study of T cell responses to AZD1222 COVID-19 vaccine. The study, taken as a whole, reports: The number of AZD1222 recipients seropositive at baseline was only five to seven. At 160-218 and 743-854, vaccine-associated CD4 TCRs were dominant, and they spanned spike. Donors were largely white British and mainly female; clonal diversity was possibly underestimated.

The length of the CDR3 is 15 residues. Germline V gene lookup returns CDR1 MDHEN and CDR2 SYDVKM. Losses at the gene ends were 8 bases for V and 8 bases for J; bases not matched to a gene: 13. The data were produced by immunoSEQ multiplex PCR, yet TCRdb's version contains in-frame clones alone and is incomplete. Of some 110,000 clones in the sample, roughly 85% are singletons; the top ten hold around 3.9%. The sequenced sample was peripheral blood, obtained on day 0 of MenACWY control vaccination. This TCR came from an adult in good health. The V call is TRBV28, the J call TRBJ2-1; 9 nucleotides agree with TRBD1. CDR3 in DNA: TGTGCCAGCGGGTCCCCGACCGGGACAGGGTATGAGCAGTTCTTC. This gives the protein CASGSPTGTGYEQFF.